The rows below give T cell receptor beta chains drawn from one sample of a study of cytomegalovirus exposure and HLA in healthy donors. Clones were read by immunoSEQ multiplex PCR, and TCRdb kept only the in-frame ones, dropping some. Here the sample spans about 200,000 clones, 84% being singletons. The sample consisted of PBMCs. The receptors stem from a woman under 40 in good health and CMV-seropositive. Each CDR3 is given without its conserved first and last residue. Clone size appears in some rows only: once, few, many, or a class for an expanded clone.

TRBV28,13,.,ASSTPGQGNQPQH
TRBV5-4,13,.,ASSFGGGGGVEQY
TRBV2,14,few,ASSERGGVRGTEAF
TRBV5-6,17,.,ASSLYGGGGSGGANVLT
TRBV30,10,.,GVTGGDYEQY
TRBV7-9,14,.,ASSLGTTGGRTEAF
TRBV11-3,14,.,ASSLLSGRGTGELF
TRBV5-6,12,.,ASSLGGYQETQY
TRBV11-2,12,.,ASSLVWAVREQY
TRBV19,12,.,ASSPDSLGQPQH
TRBV6-6,14,once,ASSYSIPGMNTEAF
TRBV9,11,.,ASSGGTPPKAF
TRBV27,14,once,ASSWGQPGQGQTQY
TRBV6-6,9,.,ASSPAYEQY
TRBV11-3,13,once,ASSSGTGNTGELF
TRBV6-5,13,.,ASSTRWGHNYGYT
TRBV5-4,14,once,ASSLGGTSQAYEQY
TRBV5-4,15,.,ASSPNPGQGNTGELF
TRBV5-1,14,once,ASSPQTGSMNTEAF
TRBV28,15,.,ASRGLAGGWSYNEQF
TRBV6-5,14,.,ASSSRGQFMNTEAF
TRBV6-1,12,once,ASILLGQENTQY
TRBV5-1,13,.,ASSLEFGGPYGYT
TRBV7-6,13,.,ASSSSSGTRYEQY
TRBV10-3,11,.,AISEGQEYEQY
TRBV30,11,few,AWSAGVNQPQH
TRBV25-1,14,.,ASSESRFQGGETQY
TRBV6-6,11,.,ASSYPETYEQY
TRBV25-1,12,.,ASSGVNSYNEQF
TRBV15,13,.,ATSGGGGGRETQY
TRBV30,13,once,AWSGAGPASQPQH
TRBV7-6,13,.,ASSLWARGDQPQH
TRBV23-1,12,.,ASSQSWLSYEQY
TRBV6-1,12,once,ASGESQDFNEQF
TRBV6-6,9,once,ASSQGTDYT
TRBV11-2,13,.,ASSTTSGGYNEQF
TRBV19,11,.,ASTTSGSSEQY
TRBV27,12,.,ASSFQERTGELF
TRBV10-3,11,.,AIMGQGSDTQY
TRBV5-1,13,.,ASSTRTSSYNEQF
TRBV28,14,.,ASIWSTSGNTGELF
TRBV4-1,11,few,ASSLAGGETQY
TRBV25-1,12,.,ASSETSPMDTQY
TRBV5-1,12,once,ASSISGGQETQY